This T cell receptor beta chain derives from a study of identical twins. Germline V CDR1 and CDR2: MGHRA, YSYEKL. There are 17 residues in the CDR3. The V end was cut by 2 bases, the J end by 0 bases, with 16 bases between. This clonotype was picked up many times. TCRdb reprocessed the 5' RACE reads with MiXCR, giving one entry per CDR3 protein. The sample yields approximately 590,000 distinct CDR3 sequences, around a tenth seen once. These data also formed part of another study, on yellow fever vaccine responses in identical twins.

This rearrangement joins TRBV4-1 to TRBJ2-5; a possible D gene is TRBD1 (6 bases). The sequenced sample was PBMCs. This sequence was found in a woman in her late teens or twenties in good health. CDR3 nucleotides: TGCGCCAGCAGCCAACGGCTCATGGGACACTACCAAGAGACCCAGTACTTC. Translated, it gives CASSQRLMGHYQETQYF.